This passage covers 14 T cell receptor beta chains from one sample sequenced in a study of cytomegalovirus exposure and HLA in healthy donors. PCR amplification relied on 60 Vbeta primers (plus 13 Jbeta primers). TCRdb's table, derived via immunoSEQ multiplex PCR, lists solely in-frame clones and lacks some. The sample records under 250,000 clones, roughly 73% being singletons. Specimen: PBMCs. The receptors were sampled from a boy aged 5-17 years in good health and CMV-seronegative.

V gene TRBV19 combines with J gene TRBJ1-1, with D hard to call. CDR1 and CDR2 (germline): LNHDA, SQIVND (reference sequence). This CDR3 is built from 14 residues. V lost 5 bases and J 4 bases, leaving 14 bases between the germline ends. The CDR3 region has the DNA TGTGCCAGTAGTTTGAGGAAAGGAGGCACTGAAGCTTTCTTT. Its translation is CASSLRKGGTEAFF. The variable domain in full, with the rest retrieved from reference TRBV19 and TRBJ1-1, is DGGITQSPKYLFRKEGQNVTLSCEQNLNHDAMYWYRQDPGQGLRLIYYSQIVNDFQKGDIAEGYSVSREKKESFPLTVTSAQKNPTAFYLCASSLRKGGTEAFFGQGTRLTVV.

This chain joins TRBV19 and TRBJ1-1; D is unresolved. The CDR3 sequence is 14 residues long. Trimming cost V 3 bases and J 0 bases, with 8 bases left between them. Germline lookup yields CDR1 LNHDA and CDR2 SQIVND (reference sequence). The CDR3 sequence is CASSITVMNTEAFF. In nucleotides, the CDR3 is TGTGCCAGTAGTATTACGGTCATGAACACTGAAGCTTTCTTT.

The genes are TRBV9 and TRBJ2-5, with TRBD2 matching over 11 bases. The assigned J gene may be wrong: the sequence end matches TRBJ2-7 better. The CDR3 runs to 16 residues. From germline, CDR1 is SGDLS and CDR2 YYNGEE. Here the CDR3 reads CASSSGSLAGAHEQYF. CDR3 coding DNA: TGTGCCAGCAGCTCCGGTTCACTAGCGGGAGCGCACGAGCAGTACTTC.

This rearrangement joins TRBV7-9 to TRBJ1-4; D may be TRBD1 (6 bases). Germline assignment: CDR1 SEHNR and CDR2 FQNEAQ (reference sequence). The V and J ends lost 5 bases and 3 bases respectively, with 13 bases between them. CDR3 length: 15 amino acids. The CDR3 coding sequence is TGTGCCAGCAGCCCCCGGGGGGCCCCTAATGAAAAACTGTTTTTT. It specifies CASSPRGAPNEKLFF.

The rearrangement uses TRBV30 and TRBJ1-6, with a tentative D call TRBD1 (6 bases). The CDR3 length is 13 residues. Germline assignment: CDR1 GTSNPN and CDR2 SVGIG (reference sequence). With 5 bases removed from V and 10 bases from J, the gap between germline ends came to 15 bases. The CDR3 nucleotides are TGTGCCTGGTCACAGGGTCGTAGGTCACCCCTCCACTTT. Encoded protein: CAWSQGRRSPLHF.

The chain combines TRBV30 with TRBJ1-2; weak D call: TRBD1 (5 bases). The CDR3 spans 14 residues. The germline V gene has CDR1 GTSNPN and CDR2 SVGIG (reference sequence). Trimming cost V 6 bases and J 0 bases, with 14 bases left between them. The CDR3 is CACLGGATNYGYTF. CDR3 nucleotides: TGTGCCTGCCTGGGCGGGGCAACTAACTATGGCTACACCTTC. Together with reference TRBV30 and TRBJ1-2, the CDR3 gives the full variable domain: SQTIHQWPATLVQPVGSPLSLECTVEGTSNPNLYWYRQAAGRGLQLLFYSVGIGQISSEVPQNLSASRPQDRQFILSSKKLLLSDSGFYLCACLGGATNYGYTFGSGTRLTVV.

There are a few counts of this clone. The V call is TRBV7-2, the J call TRBJ1-1; D call uncertain. This CDR3 has 13 amino acids. The V end was cut by 1 base, the J end by 1 base, with 4 bases between. CDR1 is SGHTA, CDR2 FQGNSA, per germline. The CDR3 nucleotides are TGTGCCAGCAGCTTAGTCGGGAACACTGAAGCTTTCTTT. It codes for CASSLVGNTEAFF.

About this clone itself: Other DNA sequences in the same sample also yield this CDR3. This chain connects TRBV5-6 to TRBJ2-5; 8 nucleotides match TRBD2. The ends lost 1 base at V and 0 bases at J; junction bases unmatched: 5. The CDR3 has 16 residues. In germline, CDR1 is SGHDT, CDR2 YYEEEE. In nucleotides, the CDR3 is TGTGCCAGCAGCTTGAGATTAGCGGGATACCAAGAGACCCAGTACTTC. Translating it yields CASSLRLAGYQETQYF.

The chain joins TRBV6-5 to TRBJ1-3, with D perhaps matching TRBD1 (5 bases). CDR3 size: 14 residues. The germline CDR1 and CDR2 sequences are MNHEY and SVGAGI. V was pared by 6 bases and J by 2 bases, with 11 bases between. DNA for the CDR3: TGTGCCAGCAGCCCCAGGGTCCCTGGAAACACCATATATTTT. Translated: CASSPRVPGNTIYF.

The chain uses TRBV6-1 and TRBJ1-5, with a tentative D call TRBD1 (6 bases). Germline CDR1 reads MNHNS; CDR2 reads SASEGT. V lost 6 bases to trimming and J lost 7 bases, with 16 bases between them. CDR3 length equals 14 residues. The CDR3 DNA sequence: TGTGCCAGCAGCTCAAGCAGGGGAAACCAGCCCCAGCATTTT. Protein: CASSSSRGNQPQHF.

In this sample, this clone turned up a few times. The chain is built from TRBV19 and TRBJ2-6; 7 bases match TRBD1. The CDR3 has 13 amino acids. Germline CDR1 and CDR2: LNHDA and SQIVND (reference sequence). The V segment lost 9 bases and the J segment 3 bases; nucleotides outside the gene matches: 2. DNA for the CDR3: TGTGCCAGCCAGGGGGATGGGGCCAACGTCCTGACTTTC. The encoded protein is CASQGDGANVLTF.

The chain couples TRBV18 to TRBJ2-5; no firm D call. CDR1 KGHSH and CDR2 LQKENI come from the germline V gene. This CDR3 comprises 11 residues. V lost 6 bases and J lost 2, with 4 bases in between. CDR3 sequence reads: CASSRQETQYF. DNA of the CDR3: TGTGCCAGCTCCCGGCAAGAGACCCAGTACTTC.

The chain has TRBV30 and TRBJ2-3, with 9 bases lining up with TRBD2. The CDR3 is 14 residues long. J lost 4 bases, V lost 5 bases, and 7 bases had no gene match. Per the germline V gene, CDR1 is GTSNPN and CDR2 is SVGIG (reference sequence). The CDR3 spells CAWGRGLASDTQYF. The CDR3 bases are TGTGCCTGGGGGAGGGGACTAGCTTCAGATACGCAGTATTTT.

The table lists this clone with a count of one. This rearrangement joins TRBV4-1 to TRBJ2-7; the match to TRBD2 covers 9 bases. The CDR3 contains 15 residues. Germline V CDR1 and CDR2: MGHRA, YSYEKL. Trimming took 3 bases from V and 7 from J; bases not matched to a gene: 10. CDR3 nucleotides: TGCGCCAGCAGCCACTTGACTAGCGGCGTTCGGGAGCAGTACTTC. This encodes CASSHLTSGVREQYF.